Included here is one T cell receptor beta chain sequence, with context. Its antigen is not identified. The germline V gene encodes CDR1 LNHDA and CDR2 SQIVND (reference sequence). Trimming removed 7 bases at V and 3 bases at J, with 18 bases between. The CDR3 is made up of 15 amino acids. The entry originates in a study of cytomegalovirus exposure and HLA in healthy donors. Study-wide context: Unique TCR beta sequences numbering about 100 million came from approximately 180 million T cells in an earlier analysis.

Study-wide results and limits: There were reportedly fewer N-insertions in an Asian-associated ancestry cluster than the roughly 670-donor mean, in a later analysis. One variant, a missense change in DCLRE1C, was linked in a later analysis to TCR beta V- and J-gene trimming.

Researchers ran the PCR with 60 Vbeta and 13 Jbeta primers. The method was immunoSEQ multiplex PCR; TCRdb's version includes in-frame clones alone and lacks a portion of them. Of approximately 150,000 clones in the sample, more than 60% were seen once. V usage is TRBV19 and J usage is TRBJ1-1; D is possibly TRBD1 (5 bases). Sequenced: PBMCs. This TCR was sampled from a young woman in good health and CMV-seronegative. CDR3 amino acids: CASNVAGTYHTEAFF. The CDR3 DNA follows: TGTGCCAGTAATGTCGCTGGGACTTATCACACTGAAGCTTTCTTT.